Each of the 5 T cell receptor beta chains below was sequenced from the same sample in a study of OX40 agonist ivuxolimab in advanced cancers. The data were produced by immunoSEQ multiplex PCR, yet TCRdb's version contains in-frame clones alone and is incomplete. Among tens of thousands of clones listed, approximately 79% were seen once. This material consisted of CD4+ or CD8+ T cells sorted from blood, taken in a trial of the OX40 agonist ivuxolimab. These receptors were obtained from an adult with an advanced solid tumor such as melanoma, head and neck, liver or kidney cancer.

The chain employs TRBV6-1 and TRBJ2-1, with TRBD1 matching over 9 bases. Germline trimming cut 4 bases from V and 6 bases from J; bases unmatched to any gene: 10. The length of the CDR3 is 16 residues. Germline V gene sequence: CDR1 MNHNS, CDR2 SASEGT. The CDR3 loop is CASSGLPGQGSNEQFF. CDR3 in DNA: TGTGCCAGCAGTGGCTTACCGGGACAGGGTTCCAATGAGCAGTTCTTC.

A single count supports this clone. This chain connects TRBV2 to TRBJ2-1; D gene ambiguous. Germline CDR1 reads SNHLY; CDR2 reads FYNNEI. Trimming stripped 4 bases from V and 9 bases from J, with 16 bases between. The CDR3 extends over 14 amino acids. CDR3 sequence: CASSAVAALGEQFF. CDR3 coding DNA: TGTGCCAGCAGTGCTGTGGCTGCACTGGGTGAGCAGTTCTTC.

The chain employs TRBV19 and TRBJ1-5; D not resolved. Germline assignment: CDR1 LNHDA and CDR2 SQIVND (reference sequence). The CDR3 runs to 15 residues. V lost 1 base and J lost 3, with 10 bases in between. As DNA, the CDR3 is TGTGCCAGTAGTATAGGGACGGCGGACAATCAGCCCCAGCATTTT. Translated, it gives CASSIGTADNQPQHF.

The chain couples TRBV5-4 to TRBJ2-7; a possible D gene is TRBD2 (5 bases). Trimming left V 4 bases short and J 2 bases short, with 10 bases between. The V gene's germline CDR1 is SGHNT and CDR2 YYREEE (reference sequence). The CDR3 totals 13 residues. DNA for the CDR3: TGTGCCAGCAGCACGGGATCGACCTACGAGCAGTACTTC. It specifies CASSTGSTYEQYF. Variable domain in full (rest from reference TRBV5-4 and TRBJ2-7): ETGVTQSPTHLIKTRGQQVTLRCSSQSGHNTVSWYQQALGQGPQFIFQYYREEENGRGNFPPRFSGLQFPNYSSELNVNALELDDSALYLCASSTGSTYEQYFGPGTRLTVT.

The gene calls are TRBV7-2 and TRBJ2-3, with D possibly TRBD2 on 5 matching bases. Trimming pared 1 base from V and 5 bases from J, leaving 16 bases between. Germline V gene data show CDR1 as SGHTA and CDR2 as FQGNSA. CDR3 length: 16 residues. The CDR3 reads CASSLDSSGLGDTQYF. CDR3 sequence (DNA): TGTGCCAGCAGCTTAGATTCCAGCGGACTGGGAGATACGCAGTATTTT.